The 25 T cell receptor beta chains listed next were all sequenced from one sample in a study of blood T cell repertoires in COVID-19. Data came from immunoSEQ multiplex PCR; TCRdb stores just in-frame clones and leaves some out. The repertoire holds some 300,000 clones, with approximately 89% as singletons. The sequenced sample consisted of peripheral blood. These receptors were obtained from a woman in her twenties or thirties who had recovered from COVID-19.

The CDR3 region is CAWTLTSGPGFADTQYF. In nucleotides, the CDR3 is TGTGCCTGGACCCTTACATCAGGGCCTGGGTTTGCAGATACGCAGTATTTT. The rearrangement links TRBV30 to TRBJ2-3; TRBD1 is a possible D gene (5 bases). Germline loops: CDR1 GTSNPN, CDR2 SVGIG (reference sequence). The CDR3 spans 17 residues. Trimming left V 4 bases short and J 4 bases short, with 24 bases between. The complete variable domain, with remaining parts taken from reference TRBV30 and TRBJ2-3, reads SQTIHQWPATLVQPVGSPLSLECTVEGTSNPNLYWYRQAAGRGLQLLFYSVGIGQISSEVPQNLSASRPQDRQFILSSKKLLLSDSGFYLCAWTLTSGPGFADTQYFGPGTRLTVL.

The chain carries TRBV6-5 and TRBJ1-2; 8 nucleotides line up with TRBD1. Germline V gene data show CDR1 as MNHEY and CDR2 as SVGAGI. CDR3 length equals 14 residues. J was trimmed by 8 bases and V by 7 bases; bases with no gene match: 12. The CDR3 region is CASTPDRGIGGYTF. DNA of the CDR3: TGTGCCAGCACCCCAGACAGGGGAATAGGAGGCTACACCTTC.

The rearrangement links TRBV18 to TRBJ2-5; D is possibly TRBD2 (6 bases). The V end lost 0 bases, the J end lost 4 bases, and 6 bases lay between the germline ends. The CDR3 extends over 13 amino acids. From germline, CDR1 is KGHSH and CDR2 LQKENI. CDR3 coding DNA: TGTGCCAGCTCACCACCCGGGAGAGAGACCCAGTACTTC. It codes for CASSPPGRETQYF.

The chain links TRBV3-1 (or the pseudogene TRBV3-2) to TRBJ1-2; D is ambiguous. Germline assignment: CDR1 LGHDT and CDR2 YNNKEL (reference sequence). The CDR3 covers 14 residues. V was clipped by 1 base and J by 0 bases, with 6 bases between them. CDR3 sequence: CASSQGTANYGYTF. The CDR3 DNA sequence: TGTGCCAGCAGCCAAGGAACAGCTAACTATGGCTACACCTTC.

The V call is TRBV6-5, the J call TRBJ2-7, with a possible D match to TRBD1 (9 bases). The CDR3 runs to 15 residues. CDR1 and CDR2 (germline): MNHEY, SVGAGI. The V end was cut by 8 bases, the J end by 2 bases, with 19 bases between. Written as DNA, the CDR3 is TGTGCCAGCCGAACAGGGGGCGGGGGGACCTACGAGCAGTACTTC. As protein: CASRTGGGGTYEQYF.

This clone was counted a single time. V gene TRBV7-2 combines with J gene TRBJ1-1; a possible D gene is TRBD1 (5 bases). The CDR3 loop spans 15 amino acids. Germline loops: CDR1 SGHTA, CDR2 FQGNSA. The germline V and J ends were trimmed by 1 base and 1 base, with 10 bases remaining between them. The CDR3 loop is CASSLVWQGNTEAFF. The CDR3 region has the DNA TGTGCCAGCAGCTTAGTTTGGCAGGGGAACACTGAAGCTTTCTTT.

The chain recombines TRBV27 with TRBJ1-6; 9 nucleotides line up with TRBD1. This CDR3 region has 18 residues. The trim removed 5 bases at V and 4 bases at J, leaving 12 bases unmatched. Germline lookup yields CDR1 MNHEY and CDR2 SMNVEV (reference sequence). CDR3 loop: CASSATTGGLGYNSPLHF. For the CDR3, the DNA is TGTGCCAGCAGTGCTACTACAGGGGGCCTTGGGTATAATTCACCCCTCCACTTT.

This chain links TRBV3-1 (or the pseudogene TRBV3-2) with TRBJ2-5; TRBD2 agrees at 11 bases. Germline V CDR1 and CDR2: LGHDT, YNNKEL (reference sequence). This CDR3 has 15 residues. V gave up 5 bases and J gave up 5 bases; unmatched junction bases: 7. The CDR3 here is CASSLTSGARETQYF. The CDR3 bases are TGTGCCAGCAGCTTGACTAGCGGGGCCCGGGAGACCCAGTACTTC.

The chain combines TRBV24-1 with TRBJ2-4, with 11 positions matching TRBD1. Trimming cost V 1 base and J 2 bases; bases outside gene matches: 6. CDR3 length: 18 residues. Germline CDR1 is KGHDR and CDR2 is SFDVKD. The CDR3 coding sequence is TGTGCCACCAGTGATTTACGGACAGGGGGCATTACCAAAAACATTCAGTACTTC. Residues: CATSDLRTGGITKNIQYF.

The chain joins TRBV6-6 to TRBJ2-1; TRBD2 aligns across 13 bases. Germline CDR1 reads MNHNY; CDR2 reads SVGAGI (reference sequence). The CDR3 has 16 amino acids. The V gene end was trimmed by 1 base and the J gene end by 8 bases; junction bases not matched to a gene: 5. As DNA, the CDR3 is TGTGCCAGCAGTTACTTTGGGACTAGCGGGGAGGATGAGCAGTTCTTC. This sequence encodes CASSYFGTSGEDEQFF.

The chain combines TRBV6-5 with TRBJ2-7; weak D call: TRBD1 (6 bases). Germline-derived CDR1 and CDR2 are MNHEY and SVGAGI. Trimming took 0 bases from V and 0 from J, leaving 9 bases between them. The CDR3 runs 15 residues. In nucleotides, the CDR3 is TGTGCCAGCAGTTACTCAACAGGGAGCTCCTACGAGCAGTACTTC. Translation: CASSYSTGSSYEQYF.

The V and J genes are TRBV3-1 (or the pseudogene TRBV3-2) and TRBJ1-3; D not resolved. Trimming stripped 7 bases from V and 0 bases from J, with 16 bases between. The V gene's germline CDR1 is LGHDT and CDR2 YNNKEL (reference sequence). The CDR3 is 16 amino acids. The CDR3 sequence is CASNFGRTSSGNTIYF. CDR3 bases: TGTGCCAGCAACTTCGGACGGACTAGCTCTGGAAACACCATATATTTT.

The V call is TRBV11-3, the J call TRBJ2-2, with a possible D match to TRBD1 (8 bases). This CDR3 has 15 amino acids. CDR1 is SGHNT and CDR2 is YENEEA in the germline V gene. Trimming took 6 bases from V and 2 from J, leaving 13 bases between them. The CDR3 bases are TGTGCCAGCAGGAGCGGGACAGGCAACACCGGGGAGCTGTTTTTT. Protein product: CASRSGTGNTGELFF.

This chain joins TRBV7-2 and TRBJ1-4; D may be TRBD1 (6 bases). Germline V gene lookup returns CDR1 SGHTA and CDR2 FQGNSA. V lost 1 base to trimming and J lost 5 bases, with 11 bases between them. The CDR3 covers 15 residues. The CDR3 DNA is TGTGCCAGCAGCTTAGATCGGCAGGGGAATGAAAAACTGTTTTTT. It yields the protein CASSLDRQGNEKLFF.

This clone turned up a few times. The chain has TRBV7-3 and TRBJ1-2; D uncertain. This CDR3 spans 14 amino acids. Looked up from germline, CDR1 is SGHTA and CDR2 is FQGTGA. V was cut by 3 bases and J by 8 bases, with 16 bases left in between. The CDR3 DNA sequence: TGTGCCAGCAGCTTGATGGCTACAGCAAGCGGCTACACCTTC. Translating it yields CASSLMATASGYTF.

The chain carries TRBV5-5 and TRBJ2-7, with 7 bases that match TRBD1. The CDR3 is 14 amino acids. The germline V gene has CDR1 SGHKS and CDR2 YYEKEE (reference sequence). V was pared by 7 bases and J by 0 bases, with 7 bases of the junction left unmatched. CDR3 protein: CASGHDRDSYEQYF. The CDR3 bases are TGTGCCAGCGGACACGACAGGGACTCCTACGAGCAGTACTTC.

The chain employs TRBV12-3 or TRBV12-4 and TRBJ1-1; D remains ambiguous. Trimming left V 4 bases short and J 7 bases short, with 10 bases between. The CDR3 length is 12 residues. CDR3 coding DNA: TGTGCCAGCAGTTATGGCCCGGGTGAAGCTTTCTTT. It encodes CASSYGPGEAFF.

The CDR3 coding sequence is TGTGCCACCAGCAGAGAAAATGGGATGGTGGACAGGGGAGCTTTCTTT. This sequence encodes CATSRENGMVDRGAFF. The chain is built from TRBV15 and TRBJ1-1; 9 bases fit TRBD1. Trimming took 0 bases from V and 10 from J; bases not matched to a gene: 12. CDR1 is LNHNV, CDR2 YYDKDF, per germline (reference sequence). The CDR3 consists of 16 residues. The complete variable domain, with remaining parts taken from reference TRBV15 and TRBJ1-1, reads DAMVIQNPRYQVTQFGKPVTLSCSQTLNHNVMYWYQQKSSQAPKLLFHYYDKDFNNEADTPDNFQSRRPNTSFCFLDIRSPGLGDTAMYLCATSRENGMVDRGAFFGQGTRLTVV.

This chain connects TRBV6-1 to TRBJ2-7; 8 nucleotides agree with TRBD1. The CDR3 has 17 residues. Germline V gives CDR1 MNHNS, CDR2 SASEGT. V shed 2 bases and J 4 bases; nucleotides not matched to a gene: 13. CDR3: CASSEIEWDRPLYEQYF. Written as DNA, the CDR3 is TGTGCCAGCAGTGAAATCGAGTGGGACAGGCCGTTATACGAGCAGTACTTC.

The rearrangement joins TRBV19 to TRBJ1-3, with TRBD1 as a possible D gene (6 bases). Germline V gives CDR1 LNHDA, CDR2 SQIVND (reference sequence). There are 17 residues in the CDR3. The V end lost 5 bases, the J end lost 0 bases, and 17 bases lay between the germline ends. The CDR3 loop is CASSPLGRGDSGNTIYF. CDR3 DNA sequence: TGTGCCAGTAGTCCCCTTGGCAGGGGCGACTCTGGAAACACCATATATTTT.

The chain carries TRBV9 and TRBJ1-1; a possible D gene is TRBD1 (5 bases). Germline CDR1 reads SGDLS; CDR2 reads YYNGEE. V shed 4 bases and J shed 1 base, with 17 bases lying between them. The CDR3 sequence is 16 residues long. The chain's CDR3 is CASSPLVGGANTEAFF. The CDR3 DNA reads as TGTGCCAGCAGCCCCCTGGTAGGAGGGGCGAACACTGAAGCTTTCTTT.

This sequence joins TRBV28 and TRBJ1-6, with 7 positions matching TRBD1. The germline gives CDR1 MDHEN, CDR2 SYDVKM. The junction had 9 bases not matched to a gene; V was cut back by 5 bases and J by 5 bases. CDR3 length: 16 residues. The CDR3 sequence is CASSPPPRGNNSPLHF. CDR3 bases: TGTGCCAGCAGTCCTCCCCCCAGGGGGAATAATTCACCCCTCCACTTT.

The J gene is TRBJ1-1, the V gene TRBV6-5; a weak D match, TRBD1 (5 bases). The CDR3 totals 13 residues. Germline V lookup: CDR1 MNHEY, CDR2 SVGAGI. The V end was cut by 5 bases, the J end by 6 bases, with 13 bases between. The CDR3: CASSTQVTSEAFF. In DNA form, the CDR3 reads TGTGCCAGCAGTACACAGGTTACGTCTGAAGCTTTCTTT.

The chain uses TRBV7-9 and TRBJ2-7; possibly TRBD2 for D (6 bases). The CDR3 sequence is 15 residues long. CDR1 SEHNR and CDR2 FQNEAQ come from the germline V gene (reference sequence). V lost 3 bases and J lost 5, with 17 bases in between. For the CDR3, the DNA is TGTGCCAGCAGCTTTCGTTCAGGGCGCGGGGACGAGCAGTACTTC. Protein: CASSFRSGRGDEQYF.

This chain uses TRBV18 with TRBJ2-1; D remains unclear. Germline loops: CDR1 KGHSH, CDR2 LQKENI. The V end lost 1 base, the J end lost 8 bases, and 12 bases lay between the germline ends. The CDR3 consists of 14 residues. The CDR3 coding sequence is TGTGCCAGCTCACCACGCGGAAGTAGGCATGAGCAGTTCTTC. Its protein product is CASSPRGSRHEQFF.